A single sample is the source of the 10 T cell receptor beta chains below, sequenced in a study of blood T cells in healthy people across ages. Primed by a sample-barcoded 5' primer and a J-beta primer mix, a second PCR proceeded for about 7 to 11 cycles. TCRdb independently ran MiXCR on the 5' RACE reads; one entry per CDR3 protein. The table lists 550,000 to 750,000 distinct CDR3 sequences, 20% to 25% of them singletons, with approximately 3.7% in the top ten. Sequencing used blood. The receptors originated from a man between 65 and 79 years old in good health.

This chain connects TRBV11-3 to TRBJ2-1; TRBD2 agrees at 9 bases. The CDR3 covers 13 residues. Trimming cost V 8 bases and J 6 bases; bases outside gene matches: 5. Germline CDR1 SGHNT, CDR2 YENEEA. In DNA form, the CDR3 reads TGTGCCAGCCCGCGGGAGGGTGGCAATGAGCAGTTCTTC. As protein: CASPREGGNEQFF.

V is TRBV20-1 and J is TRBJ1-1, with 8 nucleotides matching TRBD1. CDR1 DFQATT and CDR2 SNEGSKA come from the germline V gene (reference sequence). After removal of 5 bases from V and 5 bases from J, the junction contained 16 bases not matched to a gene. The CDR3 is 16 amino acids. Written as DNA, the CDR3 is TGCAGTGCTCCTCAGGGGGCGAGGGGCAGGTGGACTGAAGCTTTCTTT. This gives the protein CSAPQGARGRWTEAFF.

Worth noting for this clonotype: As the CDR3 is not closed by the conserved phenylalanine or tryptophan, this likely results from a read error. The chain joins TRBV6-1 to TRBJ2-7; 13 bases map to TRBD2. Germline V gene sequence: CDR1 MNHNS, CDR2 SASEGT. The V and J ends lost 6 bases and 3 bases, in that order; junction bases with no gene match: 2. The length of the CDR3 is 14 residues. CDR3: CASRGLAGHYEQYS. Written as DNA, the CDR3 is TGTGCCAGCAGGGGACTAGCGGGACACTACGAGCAGTACTCC.

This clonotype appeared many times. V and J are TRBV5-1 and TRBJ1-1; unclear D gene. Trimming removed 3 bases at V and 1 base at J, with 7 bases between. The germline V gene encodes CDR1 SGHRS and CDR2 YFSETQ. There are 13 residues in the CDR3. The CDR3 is CASSSGQNTEAFF. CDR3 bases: TGCGCCAGCAGCTCGGGCCAGAACACTGAAGCTTTCTTT.

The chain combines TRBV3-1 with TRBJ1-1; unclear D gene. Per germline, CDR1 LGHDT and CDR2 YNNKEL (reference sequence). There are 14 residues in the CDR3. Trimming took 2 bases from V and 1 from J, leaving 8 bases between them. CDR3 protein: CASSQLSGNTEAFF. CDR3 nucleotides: TGTGCCAGCAGCCAACTATCCGGGAACACTGAAGCTTTCTTT.

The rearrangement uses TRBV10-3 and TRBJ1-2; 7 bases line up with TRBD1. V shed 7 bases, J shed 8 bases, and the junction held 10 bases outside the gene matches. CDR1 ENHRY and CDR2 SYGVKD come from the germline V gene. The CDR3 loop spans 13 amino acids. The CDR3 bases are TGTGCCATCAACAACCGACAGGGAGGAGGCTACACCTTC. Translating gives CAINNRQGGGYTF.

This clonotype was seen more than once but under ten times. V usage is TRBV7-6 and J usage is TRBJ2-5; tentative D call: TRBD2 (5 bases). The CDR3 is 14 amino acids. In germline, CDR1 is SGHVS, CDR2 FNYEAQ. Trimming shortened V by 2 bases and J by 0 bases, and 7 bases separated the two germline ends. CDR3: CASSLSGDQETQYF. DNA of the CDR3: TGTGCCAGCAGCTTAAGCGGAGACCAAGAGACCCAGTACTTC.

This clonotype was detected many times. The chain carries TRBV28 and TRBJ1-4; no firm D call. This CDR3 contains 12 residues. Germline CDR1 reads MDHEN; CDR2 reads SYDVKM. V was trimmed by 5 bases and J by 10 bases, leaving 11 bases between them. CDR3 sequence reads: CASSMEGGKLFF. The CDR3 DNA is TGTGCCAGCAGTATGGAAGGTGGAAAACTGTTTTTT.

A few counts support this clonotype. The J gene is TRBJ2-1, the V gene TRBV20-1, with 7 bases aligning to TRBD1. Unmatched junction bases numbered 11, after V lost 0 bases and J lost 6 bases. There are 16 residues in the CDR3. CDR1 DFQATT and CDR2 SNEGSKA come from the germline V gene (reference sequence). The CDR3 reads CSARDAGTDIGNEQFF. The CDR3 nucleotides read TGCAGTGCTAGAGATGCCGGGACAGACATAGGCAATGAGCAGTTCTTC.

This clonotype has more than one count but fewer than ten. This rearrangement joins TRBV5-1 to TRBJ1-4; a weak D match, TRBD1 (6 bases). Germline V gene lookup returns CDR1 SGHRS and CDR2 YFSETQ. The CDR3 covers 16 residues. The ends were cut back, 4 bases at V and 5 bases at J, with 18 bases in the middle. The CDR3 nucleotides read TGCGCCAGCAGCCCCGAATTCGGACAGCCAAATGAAAAACTGTTTTTT. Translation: CASSPEFGQPNEKLFF.